These T cell receptor beta chains were read from a single sample in a study of cytomegalovirus exposure and HLA in healthy donors. Libraries were prepared by immunoSEQ multiplex PCR; TCRdb keeps only in-frame clonotypes and omits some of them. The top ten clones hold 1.6% of a sample with roughly 190,000 clones, 65% to 85% of them seen once. Sequencing was performed on PBMCs. The receptors originated from a woman between 18 and 30 years old in good health and CMV-seronegative. Both conserved end residues are part of each CDR3. The D gene is left open where the match is weak. Size is omitted from some rows. Given values are once, few, many or a class for expanded clones.

D,J,V,size,DNA,CDR3
NA,TRBJ2-7,TRBV18,NA,TGTGCCAGCTCGACGGACAAGAGCTCCTACGAGCAGTACTTC,CASSTDKSSYEQYF
NA,TRBJ2-1,TRBV6-6,NA,TGTGCCAGCAGTCGACTGACTAGTACTCGGTATGAGCAGTTCTTC,CASSRLTSTRYEQFF
NA,TRBJ1-2,TRBV5-1,NA,TGCGCCAGCACCCGCGGGATCAACTATGGCTACACCTTC,CASTRGINYGYTF
TRBD2,TRBJ2-1,TRBV7-2,NA,TGTGCCAGCAGCTCCGGACTAGCGGGGTCCTACAATGAGCAGTTCTTC,CASSSGLAGSYNEQFF
TRBD2,TRBJ2-1,TRBV5-1,NA,TGCGCCAGCAGCTTGAGGCTAGCGGGACTTAATGAGCAGTTCTTC,CASSLRLAGLNEQFF
TRBD1,TRBJ1-2,TRBV27,once,TGTGCCAGCAGTAGCCCGGGACAGGGTAACTATGGCTACACCTTC,CASSSPGQGNYGYTF
NA,TRBJ1-5,TRBV19,NA,TGTGCCAGTAGTCCCCTTGGGCTAAGCAGGGGTCAGCCCCAGCATTTT,CASSPLGLSRGQPQHF
NA,TRBJ2-1,TRBV19,NA,TGTGCCAGTAGTATCTACCAGGTCTACAATGAGCAGTTCTTC,CASSIYQVYNEQFF
TRBD2,TRBJ2-1,TRBV6-4,NA,TGTGCCAGCAGTGACTCAGGGAGGGCTTTCTCCTACAATGAGCAGTTCTTC,CASSDSGRAFSYNEQFF
NA,TRBJ2-1,TRBV5-1,once,TGCGCCAGCAGCGGAGACAATGAGCAGTTCTTC,CASSGDNEQFF
TRBD1,TRBJ1-6,TRBV15,NA,TGTGCCACCAGCAGACAGCCCGACAGGGGAGGATCACCCCTCCACTTT,CATSRQPDRGGSPLHF
TRBD2,TRBJ2-3,TRBV5-1,NA,TGCGCCAGCAGCCCGCGGCCCGGGAGGGACGAAAGACATACGCAGTATTTT,CASSPRPGRDERHTQYF
NA,TRBJ2-7,TRBV11-2,few,TGTGCCAGCAGCTTAGAAGTAGGACAGCTCCCTTACGAGCAGTACTTC,CASSLEVGQLPYEQYF
NA,TRBJ1-5,TRBV28,NA,TGTGCCAGCAGTTTGACAGATTCTCTAAATCAGCCCCAGCATTTT,CASSLTDSLNQPQHF
NA,TRBJ2-5,TRBV15,NA,TGTGCCACCAGCAGAGTCAGGGCAGAGACCCAGTACTTC,CATSRVRAETQYF
TRBD1,TRBJ2-3,TRBV29-1,NA,TGCAGCGTACGGGACAGGGGGCTAGATACGCAGTATTTT,CSVRDRGLDTQYF
NA,TRBJ2-1,TRBV5-1,NA,TGCGCCAGCGGGGAGAACTACAATGAGCAGTTCTTC,CASGENYNEQFF
NA,TRBJ1-1,TRBV7-6,NA,TGTGCCAGCAGCTTAGAGATGCGGTCCTCTGAAGCTTTCTTT,CASSLEMRSSEAFF
NA,TRBJ2-5,TRBV27,NA,TGTGCCAGCAGTTTCCCCGGAGAGACCCAGTACTTC,CASSFPGETQYF
TRBD2,TRBJ2-7,TRBV19,NA,TGTGCCAGTAGTATAACGACTAGCGGGAGGGCCGAAGGCTACGAGCAGTACTTC,CASSITTSGRAEGYEQYF
TRBD1,TRBJ1-1,TRBV19,NA,TGTGCCAGTAGTGACCGGACAGGGCCGGCAACTGAAGCTTTCTTT,CASSDRTGPATEAFF
TRBD1,TRBJ2-5,TRBV7-3,NA,TGTGCCAGCAGAGAGACAGGGTATCAAGAGACCCAGTACTTC,CASRETGYQETQYF
TRBD1,TRBJ2-1,TRBV7-3,NA,TGTGCCAGCAGCCCACCGGTACCGGGACAGGGGTTCAATGAGCAGTTCTTC,CASSPPVPGQGFNEQFF
TRBD1,TRBJ1-4,TRBV6-1,NA,TGTGCCAGCAGTGAAGGGACAGGGAGAATCGGAAAACTGTTTTTT,CASSEGTGRIGKLFF
NA,TRBJ1-1,TRBV25-1,once,TGTGCCAGCAGTGAAGCAGGTTTAAATACTGAAGCTTTCTTT,CASSEAGLNTEAFF
NA,TRBJ1-1,TRBV4-3,once,TGCGCCAGCAGCCAAGAGAGGGCGGCAAACACTGAAGCTTTCTTT,CASSQERAANTEAFF
NA,TRBJ2-1,TRBV7-9,NA,TGTGCCAGCAGCTTAGGGGCTTACGGTTACAATGAGCAGTTCTTC,CASSLGAYGYNEQFF
NA,TRBJ1-1,TRBV27,few,TGTGCCAGCAGTCCCACAGGGTCGGGGATGAACACTGAAGCTTTCTTT,CASSPTGSGMNTEAFF
NA,TRBJ2-7,TRBV27,NA,TGTGCCAGCATGAGTGGGGCACTCCTTGGGGAGCAGTACTTC,CASMSGALLGEQYF
TRBD1,TRBJ1-2,TRBV10-1,once,TGCGCCAGCAGTGACTCCCCCGACAGGGTTAACTATGGCTACACCTTC,CASSDSPDRVNYGYTF
TRBD1,TRBJ1-1,TRBV6-5,NA,TGTGCCAGCAGTGACTCGACAGGGATGAACACTGAAGCTTTCTTT,CASSDSTGMNTEAFF
TRBD1,TRBJ1-4,TRBV6-6,NA,TGTGCCAGCAGCCCAAGGCGGGACAGGGGAGATGAAAAACTGTTTTTT,CASSPRRDRGDEKLFF
TRBD1,TRBJ1-6,TRBV5-6,NA,TGTGCCAGCAGCCAGATAGAGGGACAGGGATATTCACCCCTCCACTTT,CASSQIEGQGYSPLHF
TRBD2,TRBJ2-1,TRBV9,NA,TGTGCCAGCAGCGTAGGGTACGGGACTAGCTACAATGAGCAGTTCTTC,CASSVGYGTSYNEQFF